This T cell receptor (beta chain) was sequenced for a study of CD8+CD57+ T cells in acquired aplastic anemia (dated by TCRdb to 2016 to 2019). Looking at the study overall: DNA extracted from sorted CD4+ and CD8+ cells had a mean of around 3 ug, with a range of about 0.18 to 27.4 ug. For healthy donor samples, the average read count was roughly 9.9 million for CD4+ cells and roughly 11 million for CD8+ cells.

In this study, sorted CD4+ and CD8+ T cells from the blood of healthy subjects and of severe aplastic anemia patients had their TCR repertoires deep-sequenced. Ficoll-Paque density gradient centrifugation was used to isolate peripheral blood mononuclear cells. Before DNA extraction, CD4+ and CD8+ T cells were sorted by FACS or by magnetic beads. Regarding this clonotype: No cognate antigen has been identified for it. There are no base qualities to consult, and no much larger clone falls within one base.

TCR beta VDJ combination and CDR3 sequence profiling used genomic DNA as the template. TCR repertoire sequencing was run on an Illumina HiSeq 2000. For the original study's pipeline: TRBV/TRBJ rearrangement plots, CDR3 size and DJ length profiles, and Simpson's diversity index were used to evaluate the repertoires. The most abundant DNA sequence in the deep sequencing data was defined as the immunodominant clone. CDR3 amino acid sequences were checked for sharing across subjects and were also compared against the VDJdb database and published repertoires. The public reads were reprocessed in TCRdb via fastp at Q25 and MiXCR, keeping in-frame beta chains. Rows merge per CDR3 protein into single entries with the most common DNA and genes. The authors' filters were not applied to this entry. Counted in this sample were 400,000 to 450,000 distinct CDR3 sequences; 65% to 75% of them appeared once. The ten largest clones take up 3.5% to 4.5% of the sample.

The paper as a whole reports these results and caveats: Around 31 CD8+ CDR3 sequences were shared between patients and controls but appeared highly expressed in patients and within their immunodominant clones. CD8+ Simpson's diversity did not differ significantly between patients and healthy controls (P=0.060).

The sequence was collected from a human donor in good health, serving as a control. Sequenced material: sorted CD4+, CD8+, or CD8+CD57+ T cells (not recorded which) from PBMCs.

At the DNA level, the sequence is TGTGCCAGCAGCGTCGGGACAGGGAGGGAGACCCAGTACACCTTC. This encodes CASSVGTGRETQYTF. The V and J genes are TRBV9 and TRBJ1-2, with TRBD1 identical over 9 junction bases. V is pruned by 2 bases and J by 11 bases, leaving 13 bases of the junction without a gene match. The CDR3 holds 15 amino acids from the cysteine to the phenylalanine. Solely the CDR3 DNA is kept, with 45 bases framed from the first base. In the germline V gene, CDR1 corresponds to SGDLS and CDR2 to YYNGEE. Supplemented by the reference TRBV9 and TRBJ1-2 proteins around the CDR3, the complete variable domain is DSGVTQTPKHLITATGQRVTLRCSPRSGDLSVYWYQQSLDQGLQFLIQYYNGEERAKGNILERFSAQQFPDLHSELNLSSLELGDSALYFCASSVGTGRETQYTFGSGTRLTVV.